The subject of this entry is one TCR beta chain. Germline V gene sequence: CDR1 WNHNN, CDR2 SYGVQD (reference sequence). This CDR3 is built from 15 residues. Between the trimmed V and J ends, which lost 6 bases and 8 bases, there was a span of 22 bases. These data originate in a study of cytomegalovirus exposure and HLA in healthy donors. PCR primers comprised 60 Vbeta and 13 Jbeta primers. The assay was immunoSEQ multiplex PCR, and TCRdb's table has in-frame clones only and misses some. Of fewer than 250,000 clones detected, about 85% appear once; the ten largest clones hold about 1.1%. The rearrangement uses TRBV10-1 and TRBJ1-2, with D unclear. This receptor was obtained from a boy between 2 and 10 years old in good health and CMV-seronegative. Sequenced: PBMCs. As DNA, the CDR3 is TGCGCCAGCAGCGATGATGTGCCCAAACAGCGGGGCTACACCTTC. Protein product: CASSDDVPKQRGYTF.